This T cell receptor beta chain emerged from a study of blood T cell repertoires in COVID-19. Germline V lookup: CDR1 MGHRA, CDR2 YSYEKL. This CDR3 contains 14 residues. The germline V and J ends were trimmed by 0 bases and 6 bases, with 12 bases remaining between them. This table comes from immunoSEQ multiplex PCR, and its TCRdb copy is limited to in-frame clones, with some not included. The data contain tens of thousands of clones, around 83% of them singletons. This clone was detected only a few times. The source of this sequence is a man aged 45 to 65 with active COVID-19. This rearrangement joins TRBV4-1 to TRBJ2-7; D might be TRBD2 (5 bases). Sequencing was performed on peripheral blood. CDR3 in DNA: TGCGCCAGCAGCCAAGAAGGCTTGGCGGGCGAGCAGTACTTC. Protein: CASSQEGLAGEQYF.